The rows below give T cell receptor beta chains drawn from one sample of a study of T cell changes during pregnancy in multiple sclerosis. Clones were read by immunoSEQ multiplex PCR, and TCRdb kept only the in-frame ones, dropping some. The sample lists about 47,000 clones, 80% to 90% occurring once. The source material was CD8+ T cells from peripheral blood mononuclear cells, sampled in the second trimester of pregnancy. All receptors derive from a female donor with multiple sclerosis, enrolled in a pregnancy study. Each CDR3 is given with its conserved first and last residue. Fields, in order: J gene, V gene, CDR3 length, CDR3 protein.

j_call: TRBJ1-5; v_call: TRBV27; cdr3_length: 17; cdr3_aa: CASSLLAVTGLGQPQHF
j_call: TRBJ2-7; v_call: TRBV5-1; cdr3_length: 18; cdr3_aa: CASSPAGTGHLPAYEQYF
j_call: TRBJ2-7; v_call: TRBV7-9; cdr3_length: 16; cdr3_aa: CASSSPGGTGRYEQYF
j_call: TRBJ1-1; v_call: TRBV2; cdr3_length: 12; cdr3_aa: CASIGTEIEAFF
j_call: TRBJ1-5; v_call: TRBV7-2; cdr3_length: 15; cdr3_aa: CASSSGPQGNQPQHF
j_call: TRBJ1-1; v_call: TRBV4-1; cdr3_length: 13; cdr3_aa: CASSRSGGVEAFF
j_call: -; v_call: TRBV30; cdr3_length: 12; cdr3_aa: CAWSQGNYEQYF
j_call: TRBJ2-2; v_call: TRBV19; cdr3_length: 15; cdr3_aa: CASSMEDRITGELFF
j_call: TRBJ1-2; v_call: TRBV7-6; cdr3_length: 13; cdr3_aa: CASSFSGGDGYTF
j_call: TRBJ1-5; v_call: TRBV6-6; cdr3_length: 14; cdr3_aa: CASIGVSSNQPQHF
j_call: TRBJ1-5; v_call: TRBV10-2; cdr3_length: 14; cdr3_aa: CASGQDRESQPQHF
j_call: TRBJ1-1; v_call: TRBV15; cdr3_length: 14; cdr3_aa: CATCTGFMNTEAFF
j_call: TRBJ2-7; v_call: TRBV6-1; cdr3_length: 16; cdr3_aa: CASSGRLVTKTYEQYF
j_call: TRBJ1-4; v_call: TRBV5-6; cdr3_length: 15; cdr3_aa: CASSPRDTNSEKLFF
j_call: TRBJ1-1; v_call: TRBV2; cdr3_length: 10; cdr3_aa: CASLNTEAFF
j_call: TRBJ1-4; v_call: TRBV5-6; cdr3_length: 15; cdr3_aa: CASSPDRTTNEKLFF
j_call: TRBJ2-2; v_call: TRBV6-5; cdr3_length: 14; cdr3_aa: CATRGGGHTGELFF
j_call: TRBJ1-2; v_call: TRBV5-6; cdr3_length: 18; cdr3_aa: CASSLDQGSLTANYGYTF